These T cell receptor beta chains were read from a single sample in a study of metastatic and nonmetastatic thyroid tumors. With MiXCR, TCRdb called clones anew from the PCR reads. Among approximately 24,000 clones listed, about 16% were seen once. Material for sequencing was blood. These receptors were obtained from a female donor with papillary thyroid cancer or a benign thyroid nodule (not recorded which). Some clones in this sample may be carry-over from other donors' samples. Each CDR3 is given with its conserved first and last residue. A D gene is named only where the DNA matches it firmly. The listing skips clone size in some rows; elsewhere it reads once, few, many or a size class.

j_gene: TRBJ1-4; abundance: many; d_gene: .; v_gene: TRBV30; CDR3nt: TGTGCCTGGAGTCCCTTTAGCGGCTCAGGAAAACTGTTTTTT; CDR3aa: CAWSPFSGSGKLFF
j_gene: TRBJ2-7; abundance: many; d_gene: TRBD1; v_gene: TRBV4-1; CDR3nt: TGCGCCAGCAGCCATCCCCTCCGGGACAGGGATCGCGAGCAGTACTTC; CDR3aa: CASSHPLRDRDREQYF
j_gene: TRBJ1-2; abundance: .; d_gene: .; v_gene: TRBV24-1; CDR3nt: TGTGCCACCAGTGATAACAATCTTGCTAACTATGGCTACACCTTC; CDR3aa: CATSDNNLANYGYTF
j_gene: TRBJ2-5; abundance: many; d_gene: .; v_gene: TRBV6-2/TRBV6-3; CDR3nt: TGTGCCAGCATAAGAGGGGGCCAAGAGACCCAGTACTTC; CDR3aa: CASIRGGQETQYF
j_gene: TRBJ2-7; abundance: .; d_gene: .; v_gene: TRBV10-3; CDR3nt: TGTGCCATCAGTGGGGGACTGCTTTCCTACGAGCAGTACTTC; CDR3aa: CAISGGLLSYEQYF
j_gene: TRBJ2-2; abundance: many; d_gene: .; v_gene: TRBV24-1; CDR3nt: TGTGCCACCAGTGATTTAGGGTCCGGGGAGCTGTTTTTT; CDR3aa: CATSDLGSGELFF
j_gene: TRBJ1-2; abundance: many; d_gene: .; v_gene: TRBV20-1; CDR3nt: TGCAGTGCTAGAGATTGGGGACGTGATGGCTACACCTTC; CDR3aa: CSARDWGRDGYTF
j_gene: TRBJ2-3; abundance: many; d_gene: TRBD2; v_gene: TRBV7-8; CDR3nt: TGTGCCAGCAGACTTCGAGGTATCGATCTAGCGGGAACAGATACGCAGTATTTT; CDR3aa: CASRLRGIDLAGTDTQYF
j_gene: TRBJ2-5; abundance: many; d_gene: .; v_gene: TRBV3-1; CDR3nt: TGTGCCAGCAGCCAACTACAAGAGACCCAGTACTTC; CDR3aa: CASSQLQETQYF
j_gene: TRBJ2-7; abundance: many; d_gene: .; v_gene: TRBV6-6; CDR3nt: TGTGCCAGCAGTTACCTCGGTTCAGGGTTTTACGAGCAGTACTTC; CDR3aa: CASSYLGSGFYEQYF
j_gene: TRBJ2-4; abundance: many; d_gene: .; v_gene: TRBV5-1; CDR3nt: TGCGCCAGCAGCCCGCTAGCCAAAAACATTCAGTACTTC; CDR3aa: CASSPLAKNIQYF
j_gene: TRBJ2-2; abundance: many; d_gene: TRBD1; v_gene: TRBV7-2; CDR3nt: TGTGCCAGCAGCCCCGCGGGACAGGTTGCCGGGGAGCTGTTTTTT; CDR3aa: CASSPAGQVAGELFF
j_gene: TRBJ2-7; abundance: many; d_gene: TRBD2; v_gene: TRBV11-2; CDR3nt: TGTGCCAGCAGCTTAGGTCGGACTAACGGGAGGTCCCCCTCCTACGAGCAGTACTTC; CDR3aa: CASSLGRTNGRSPSYEQYF
j_gene: TRBJ2-7; abundance: many; d_gene: .; v_gene: TRBV5-4; CDR3nt: TGTGCCAGCAGCCCTGCCGGGACCCTCACCTACGAGCAGTACTTC; CDR3aa: CASSPAGTLTYEQYF
j_gene: TRBJ2-2; abundance: .; d_gene: .; v_gene: TRBV9; CDR3nt: TGTGCCAGCAATAATTCTAACACCGGGGAGCTGTTTTTT; CDR3aa: CASNNSNTGELFF
j_gene: TRBJ2-2; abundance: many; d_gene: TRBD2; v_gene: TRBV6-1; CDR3nt: TGTGCCAGCGACCTTCCTAGCGGCGTACATAAAGAGCTGTTTTTT; CDR3aa: CASDLPSGVHKELFF
j_gene: TRBJ2-3; abundance: many; d_gene: .; v_gene: TRBV19; CDR3nt: TGTGCCAGTAGTATTGGCGCAGCGAAAGATACGCAGTATTTT; CDR3aa: CASSIGAAKDTQYF
j_gene: TRBJ2-1; abundance: many; d_gene: TRBD2; v_gene: TRBV6-2/TRBV6-3; CDR3nt: TGTGCCAGCAGCGGACTAGCGGGATTGTATGAGCAGTTCTTC; CDR3aa: CASSGLAGLYEQFF
j_gene: TRBJ1-2; abundance: many; d_gene: TRBD1; v_gene: TRBV11-2; CDR3nt: TGTGCCAGCAGCCCCGGACAGGGGAAAACGGCTAACTATGGCTACACCTTC; CDR3aa: CASSPGQGKTANYGYTF
j_gene: TRBJ2-1; abundance: .; d_gene: TRBD2; v_gene: TRBV6-1; CDR3nt: TGTGCCAGCAGTGAATTGGTTGGCGGGGGGGCCTATGAGCAGTTCTTC; CDR3aa: CASSELVGGGAYEQFF
j_gene: TRBJ1-3; abundance: many; d_gene: .; v_gene: TRBV4-3; CDR3nt: TGCGCCAGCAGCTATACCGGGGACACTGGAAACACCATATATTTT; CDR3aa: CASSYTGDTGNTIYF
j_gene: TRBJ1-2; abundance: .; d_gene: .; v_gene: TRBV11-3; CDR3nt: TGTGCCAGCAGCTTAGGAGGGGCTAACTATGGCTACACCTTC; CDR3aa: CASSLGGANYGYTF
j_gene: TRBJ1-2; abundance: many; d_gene: TRBD1; v_gene: TRBV15; CDR3nt: TGTGCCACCAGCAGAGCAGGGACAGGGGCGATCGAGGGTGGCTACACCTTC; CDR3aa: CATSRAGTGAIEGGYTF
j_gene: TRBJ1-2; abundance: few; d_gene: TRBD1; v_gene: TRBV25-1; CDR3nt: TGTGCCAGCAGTGAATATATCGGCCAGGGGGGAGGCTACACCTTC; CDR3aa: CASSEYIGQGGGYTF